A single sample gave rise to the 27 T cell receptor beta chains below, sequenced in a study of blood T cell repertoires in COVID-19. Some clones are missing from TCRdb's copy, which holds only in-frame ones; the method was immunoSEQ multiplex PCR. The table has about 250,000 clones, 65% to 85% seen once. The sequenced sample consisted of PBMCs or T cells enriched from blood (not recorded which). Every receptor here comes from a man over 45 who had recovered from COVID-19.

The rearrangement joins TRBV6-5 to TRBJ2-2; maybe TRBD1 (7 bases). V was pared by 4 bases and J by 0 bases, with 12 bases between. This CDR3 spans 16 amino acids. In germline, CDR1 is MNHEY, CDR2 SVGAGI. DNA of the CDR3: TGTGCCAGCAGTTGGAGGGGACAGCCGAACACCGGGGAGCTGTTTTTT. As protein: CASSWRGQPNTGELFF.

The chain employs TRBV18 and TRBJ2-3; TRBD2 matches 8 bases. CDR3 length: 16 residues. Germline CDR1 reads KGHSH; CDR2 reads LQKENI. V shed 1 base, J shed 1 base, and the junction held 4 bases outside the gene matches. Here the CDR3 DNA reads TGTGCCAGCTCACCACGGAATAGCGGGGGCACAGATACGCAGTATTTT. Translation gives CASSPRNSGGTDTQYF.

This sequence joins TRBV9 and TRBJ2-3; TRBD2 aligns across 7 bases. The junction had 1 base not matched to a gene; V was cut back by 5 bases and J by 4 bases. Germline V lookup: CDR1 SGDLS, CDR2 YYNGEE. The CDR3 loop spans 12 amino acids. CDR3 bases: TGTGCCAGCAGGGGACTATCAGATACGCAGTATTTT. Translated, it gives CASRGLSDTQYF.

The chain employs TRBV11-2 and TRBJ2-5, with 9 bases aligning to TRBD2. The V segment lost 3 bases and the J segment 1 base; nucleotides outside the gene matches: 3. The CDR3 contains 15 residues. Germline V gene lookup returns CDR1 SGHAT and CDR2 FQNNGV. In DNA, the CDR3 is TGTGCCAGCAGCTTTACACTAGCGGGCCAAGAGACCCAGTACTTC. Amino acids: CASSFTLAGQETQYF.

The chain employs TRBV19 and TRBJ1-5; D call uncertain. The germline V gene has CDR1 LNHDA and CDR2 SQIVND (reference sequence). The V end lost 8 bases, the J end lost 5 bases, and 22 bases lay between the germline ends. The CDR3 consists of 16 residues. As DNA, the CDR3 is TGTGCCAGTCGCCTCACTCCCAACTCTATCCATCAGCCCCAGCATTTT. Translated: CASRLTPNSIHQPQHF.

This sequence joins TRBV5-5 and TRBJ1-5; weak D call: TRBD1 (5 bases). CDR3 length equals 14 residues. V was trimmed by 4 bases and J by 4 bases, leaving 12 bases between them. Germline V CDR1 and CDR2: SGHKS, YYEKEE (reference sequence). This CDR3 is CASSRGLTNQPQHF. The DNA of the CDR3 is TGTGCCAGCAGCCGGGGACTGACTAATCAGCCCCAGCATTTT.

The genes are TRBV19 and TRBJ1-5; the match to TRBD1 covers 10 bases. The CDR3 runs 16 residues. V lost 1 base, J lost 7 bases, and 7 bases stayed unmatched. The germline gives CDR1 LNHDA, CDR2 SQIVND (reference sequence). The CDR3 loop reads CASSIARDRGSQPQHF. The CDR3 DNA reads TGTGCCAGTAGTATAGCACGGGACAGGGGATCCCAGCCCCAGCATTTT. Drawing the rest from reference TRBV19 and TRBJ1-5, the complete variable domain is DGGITQSPKYLFRKEGQNVTLSCEQNLNHDAMYWYRQDPGQGLRLIYYSQIVNDFQKGDIAEGYSVSREKKESFPLTVTSAQKNPTAFYLCASSIARDRGSQPQHFGDGTRLSIL.

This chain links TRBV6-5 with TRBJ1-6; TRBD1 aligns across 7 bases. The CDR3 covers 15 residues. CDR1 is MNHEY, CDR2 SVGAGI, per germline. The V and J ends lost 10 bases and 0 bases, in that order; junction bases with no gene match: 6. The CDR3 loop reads CATRQGSSYNSPLHF. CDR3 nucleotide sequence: TGTGCCACTAGACAGGGAAGCTCCTATAATTCACCCCTCCACTTT.

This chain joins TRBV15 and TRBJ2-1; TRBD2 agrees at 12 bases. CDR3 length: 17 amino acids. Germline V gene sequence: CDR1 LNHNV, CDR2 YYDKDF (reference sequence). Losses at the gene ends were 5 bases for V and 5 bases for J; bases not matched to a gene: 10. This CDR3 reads CATSPQTSGSFNNEQFF. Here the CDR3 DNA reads TGTGCCACCAGCCCCCAGACTAGCGGGAGCTTTAACAATGAGCAGTTCTTC.

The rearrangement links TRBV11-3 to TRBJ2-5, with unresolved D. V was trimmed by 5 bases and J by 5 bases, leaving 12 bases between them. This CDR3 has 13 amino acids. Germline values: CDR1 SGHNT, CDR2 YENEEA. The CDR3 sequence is CASSRVVWETQYF. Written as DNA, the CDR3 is TGTGCCAGCAGCCGAGTGGTGTGGGAGACCCAGTACTTC.

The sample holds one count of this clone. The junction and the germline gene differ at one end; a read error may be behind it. The chain's CDR3 is CASSQSGGPQETQYF. CDR3 bases: TGTGCTAGCAGCCAAAGCGGGGGGCCCCAAGAGACCCAGTACTTC. The chain has TRBV7-7 and TRBJ2-5; 9 bases are a match to TRBD2. The CDR3 runs to 15 residues. The V gene's germline CDR1 is SSHAT and CDR2 FNYEAQ (reference sequence).

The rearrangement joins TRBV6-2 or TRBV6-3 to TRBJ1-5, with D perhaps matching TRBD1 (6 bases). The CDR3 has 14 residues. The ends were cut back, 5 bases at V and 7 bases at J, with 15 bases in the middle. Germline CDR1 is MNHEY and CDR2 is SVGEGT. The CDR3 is CASSATGFGQPQHF. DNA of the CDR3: TGTGCCAGCAGTGCCACAGGGTTCGGCCAGCCCCAGCATTTT.

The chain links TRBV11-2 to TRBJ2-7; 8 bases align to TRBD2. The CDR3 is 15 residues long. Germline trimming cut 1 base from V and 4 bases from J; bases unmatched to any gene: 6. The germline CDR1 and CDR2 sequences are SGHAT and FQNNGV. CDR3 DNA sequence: TGTGCCAGCAGCTTAGTGAGGAGCGGGAGTTACGAGCAGTACTTC. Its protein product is CASSLVRSGSYEQYF.

The CDR3 DNA sequence: TGTGCCAGCAGTGCCTGGACGGGAGAGCAGTTCTTC. It codes for CASSAWTGEQFF. This rearrangement joins TRBV27 to TRBJ2-1, with D possibly TRBD2 on 5 matching bases. The V gene's germline CDR1 is MNHEY and CDR2 SMNVEV (reference sequence). This CDR3 is built from 12 residues. Trimming cost V 5 bases and J 10 bases, with 12 bases left between them.

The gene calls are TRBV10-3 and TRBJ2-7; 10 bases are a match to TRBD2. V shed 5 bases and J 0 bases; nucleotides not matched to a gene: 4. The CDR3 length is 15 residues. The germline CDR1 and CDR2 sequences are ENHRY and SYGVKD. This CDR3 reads CAISYSGGLSYEQYF. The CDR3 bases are TGTGCCATCAGTTATAGCGGGGGGCTCTCCTACGAGCAGTACTTC.

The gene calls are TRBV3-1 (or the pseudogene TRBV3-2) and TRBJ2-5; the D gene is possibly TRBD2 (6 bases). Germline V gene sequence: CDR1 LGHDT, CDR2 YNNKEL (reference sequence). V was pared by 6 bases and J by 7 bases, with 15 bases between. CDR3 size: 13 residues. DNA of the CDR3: TGTGCCAGCAGAACCGGGGGTGCGTTGACCCAGTACTTC. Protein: CASRTGGALTQYF.

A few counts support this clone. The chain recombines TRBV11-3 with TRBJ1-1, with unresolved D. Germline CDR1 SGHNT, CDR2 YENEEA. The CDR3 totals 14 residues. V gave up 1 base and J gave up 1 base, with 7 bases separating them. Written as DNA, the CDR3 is TGTGCCAGCAGCTTAGGGGCAGCGAACACTGAAGCTTTCTTT. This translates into CASSLGAANTEAFF.

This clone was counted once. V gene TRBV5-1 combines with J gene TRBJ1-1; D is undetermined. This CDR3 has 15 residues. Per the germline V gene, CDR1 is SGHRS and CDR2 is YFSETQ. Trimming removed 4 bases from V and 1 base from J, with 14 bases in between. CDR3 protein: CASSRARLPNTEAFF. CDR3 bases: TGCGCCAGCAGCCGAGCAAGACTTCCGAACACTGAAGCTTTCTTT. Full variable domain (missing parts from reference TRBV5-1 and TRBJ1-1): KAGVTQTPRYLIKTRGQQVTLSCSPISGHRSVSWYQQTPGQGLQFLFEYFSETQRNKGNFPGRFSGRQFSNSRSEMNVSTLELGDSALYLCASSRARLPNTEAFFGQGTRLTVV.

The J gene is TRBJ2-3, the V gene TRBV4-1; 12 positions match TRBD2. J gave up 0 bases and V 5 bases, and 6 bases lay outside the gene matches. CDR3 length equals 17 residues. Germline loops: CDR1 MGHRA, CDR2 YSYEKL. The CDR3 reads CASSFTSGGTSTDTQYF. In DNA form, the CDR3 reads TGCGCCAGCAGCTTCACTAGCGGGGGGACTAGCACAGATACGCAGTATTTT.

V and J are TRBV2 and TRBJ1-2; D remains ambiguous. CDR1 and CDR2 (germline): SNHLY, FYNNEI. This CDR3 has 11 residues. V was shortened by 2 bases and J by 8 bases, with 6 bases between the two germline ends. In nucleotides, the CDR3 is TGTGCCAGCAGTGAATTCGGGGGCTACACCTTC. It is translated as CASSEFGGYTF. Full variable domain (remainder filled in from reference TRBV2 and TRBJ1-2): EPEVTQTPSHQVTQMGQEVILRCVPISNHLYFYWYRQILGQKVEFLVSFYNNEISEKSEIFDDQFSVERPDGSNFTLKIRSTKLEDSAMYFCASSEFGGYTFGSGTRLTVV.

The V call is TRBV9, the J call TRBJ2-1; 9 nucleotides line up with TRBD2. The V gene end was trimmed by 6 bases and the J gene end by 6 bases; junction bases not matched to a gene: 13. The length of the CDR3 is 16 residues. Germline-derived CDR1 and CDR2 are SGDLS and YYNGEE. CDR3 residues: CASTRRGGGAGNEQFF. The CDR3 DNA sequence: TGTGCCAGCACCCGTAGAGGCGGGGGGGCAGGCAATGAGCAGTTCTTC.

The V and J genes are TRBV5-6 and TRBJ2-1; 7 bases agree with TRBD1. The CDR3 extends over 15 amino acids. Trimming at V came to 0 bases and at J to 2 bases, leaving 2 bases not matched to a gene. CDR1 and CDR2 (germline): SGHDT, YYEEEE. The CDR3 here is CASSLDRGPYNEQFF. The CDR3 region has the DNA TGTGCCAGCAGCTTGGACAGGGGCCCCTACAATGAGCAGTTCTTC.

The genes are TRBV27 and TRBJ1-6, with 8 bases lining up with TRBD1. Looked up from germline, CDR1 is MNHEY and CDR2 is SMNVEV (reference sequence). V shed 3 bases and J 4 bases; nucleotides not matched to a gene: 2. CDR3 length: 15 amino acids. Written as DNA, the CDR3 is TGTGCCAGCAGTTTTGGACAGGGTTATAATTCACCCCTCCACTTT. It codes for CASSFGQGYNSPLHF.

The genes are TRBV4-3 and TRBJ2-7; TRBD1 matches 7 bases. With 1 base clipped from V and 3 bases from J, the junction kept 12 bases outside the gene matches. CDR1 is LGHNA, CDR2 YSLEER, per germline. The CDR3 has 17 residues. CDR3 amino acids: CASSQALGVGQNYEQYF. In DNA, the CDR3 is TGCGCCAGCAGCCAAGCTCTCGGGGTGGGACAGAACTACGAGCAGTACTTC.

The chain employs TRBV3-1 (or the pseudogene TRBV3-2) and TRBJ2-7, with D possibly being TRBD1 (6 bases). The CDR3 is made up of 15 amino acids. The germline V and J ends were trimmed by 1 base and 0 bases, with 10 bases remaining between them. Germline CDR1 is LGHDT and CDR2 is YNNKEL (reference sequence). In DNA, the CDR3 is TGTGCCAGCAGCCAAGGGACAGTTAGCTCCTACGAGCAGTACTTC. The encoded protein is CASSQGTVSSYEQYF.

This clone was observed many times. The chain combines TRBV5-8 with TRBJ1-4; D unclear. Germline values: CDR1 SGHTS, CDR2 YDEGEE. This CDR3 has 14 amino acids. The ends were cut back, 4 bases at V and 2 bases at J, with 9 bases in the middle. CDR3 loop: CASSLGPTNEKLFF. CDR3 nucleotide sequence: TGTGCCAGCAGCCTGGGTCCTACTAATGAAAAACTGTTTTTT.

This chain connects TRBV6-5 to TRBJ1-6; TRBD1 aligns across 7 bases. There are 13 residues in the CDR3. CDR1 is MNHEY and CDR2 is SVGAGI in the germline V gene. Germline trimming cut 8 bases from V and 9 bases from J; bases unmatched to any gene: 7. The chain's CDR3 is CASRTGAFSPLHF. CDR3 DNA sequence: TGTGCCAGCCGAACAGGGGCCTTTTCACCCCTCCACTTT.